A selection of T cell receptor beta chains follows, all from one sample in a study of shared clonotypes between healthy human individuals. The protocol was immunoSEQ multiplex PCR, while the TCRdb copy is restricted to in-frame clones and leaves out a portion. The profile shows a few hundred thousand clones, about 96% of them singletons. The sequenced material came from memory CD8+ T cells sorted from blood. These receptors were collected from a man aged 25 to 40 in good health. The CDR3 runs from the conserved cysteine through the conserved F or W. The D gene is left open where the match is weak. A clone size is listed for some rows: how often the clone was seen (once, few, many), or a class if it is expanded.

J gene: TRBJ2-2; V gene: TRBV11-2; clone size: NA; D gene: TRBD2; CDR3 DNA: TGTGCCAGCAGCCCAGACCCTAGCGGGAGGGTAACCGGGGAGCTGTTTTTT; CDR3 protein: CASSPDPSGRVTGELFF
J gene: TRBJ2-2; V gene: TRBV6-4; clone size: NA; D gene: TRBD2; CDR3 DNA: TGTGCCAGCATTCAACCGGGACTAGACACCGGGGAGCTGTTTTTT; CDR3 protein: CASIQPGLDTGELFF
J gene: TRBJ1-5; V gene: TRBV6-1; clone size: NA; D gene: NA; CDR3 DNA: TGTGCCAGCAGTGAAGCTGGAGGAGGTCAGCCCCAGCATTTT; CDR3 protein: CASSEAGGGQPQHF
J gene: TRBJ2-4; V gene: TRBV10-3; clone size: NA; D gene: NA; CDR3 DNA: TGTGCCATCAGTGCCCTGGACGACGGAGACATTCAGTACTTC; CDR3 protein: CAISALDDGDIQYF
J gene: TRBJ2-3; V gene: TRBV5-1; clone size: once; D gene: NA; CDR3 DNA: TGCGCCAGCAGCTTGGGGAGGGGGCCAGATACGCAGTATTTT; CDR3 protein: CASSLGRGPDTQYF
J gene: TRBJ2-7; V gene: TRBV2; clone size: NA; D gene: NA; CDR3 DNA: TGTGCCAGCAGTCTCGACAGGTTCTCCTACGAGCAGTACTTC; CDR3 protein: CASSLDRFSYEQYF
J gene: TRBJ2-1; V gene: TRBV11-2; clone size: NA; D gene: NA; CDR3 DNA: TGTGCCAGCAGCCCACAAGCGGGTTCCTACAATGAGCAGTTCTTC; CDR3 protein: CASSPQAGSYNEQFF
J gene: TRBJ1-3; V gene: TRBV19; clone size: NA; D gene: TRBD1; CDR3 DNA: TGTGCCAGTAGTCCATTACAGGGGGCGACTGGAAACACCATATATTTT; CDR3 protein: CASSPLQGATGNTIYF
J gene: TRBJ2-5; V gene: TRBV10-3; clone size: NA; D gene: TRBD1; CDR3 DNA: TGTGCCACGGGGACAGAGATTCAAGAGACCCAGTACTTC; CDR3 protein: CATGTEIQETQYF
J gene: TRBJ2-2; V gene: TRBV5-4; clone size: NA; D gene: NA; CDR3 DNA: TGTGCCAGCAGCTTGGCCGGGGGCACCGGGGAGCTGTTTTTT; CDR3 protein: CASSLAGGTGELFF
J gene: TRBJ2-1; V gene: TRBV7-9; clone size: NA; D gene: TRBD1; CDR3 DNA: TGTGCCAGCAGCCTGGGACAGGGGGGCAATGAGCAGTTCTTC; CDR3 protein: CASSLGQGGNEQFF
J gene: TRBJ2-3; V gene: TRBV28; clone size: NA; D gene: NA; CDR3 DNA: TGTGCCAGCAGTCGCCGCGCGGGGACAGATACGCAGTATTTT; CDR3 protein: CASSRRAGTDTQYF
J gene: TRBJ2-3; V gene: TRBV28; clone size: NA; D gene: NA; CDR3 DNA: TGTGCCAGCAGTAGGACAACAGATACGCAGTATTTT; CDR3 protein: CASSRTTDTQYF
J gene: TRBJ2-3; V gene: TRBV5-6; clone size: NA; D gene: TRBD1; CDR3 DNA: TGTGCCAGCAGCTTGGACAGGGGGGGCACAGATACGCAGTATTTT; CDR3 protein: CASSLDRGGTDTQYF
J gene: TRBJ2-3; V gene: TRBV29-1; clone size: NA; D gene: NA; CDR3 DNA: TGCAGCGTTGAACTCGCTAGGCTTCACACAGATACGCAGTATTTT; CDR3 protein: CSVELARLHTDTQYF
J gene: TRBJ2-1; V gene: TRBV27; clone size: NA; D gene: NA; CDR3 DNA: TGTGCCAGCAGTTTACAGGGCTCCTACAATGAGCAGTTCTTC; CDR3 protein: CASSLQGSYNEQFF
J gene: TRBJ2-7; V gene: TRBV19; clone size: NA; D gene: NA; CDR3 DNA: TGTGCCAGTAGCCCAGACCAAACGTCCTACGAGCAGTACTTC; CDR3 protein: CASSPDQTSYEQYF
J gene: TRBJ2-5; V gene: TRBV27; clone size: NA; D gene: TRBD1; CDR3 DNA: TGTGCCAGCAGTTTAAGCCCCACCCTCCGGGACAGGAGAGAGACCCAGTACTTC; CDR3 protein: CASSLSPTLRDRRETQYF
J gene: TRBJ2-1; V gene: TRBV19; clone size: NA; D gene: TRBD2; CDR3 DNA: TGTGCCAGTAATAGAATAGCGGGAAAGAATGAGCAGTTCTTC; CDR3 protein: CASNRIAGKNEQFF
J gene: TRBJ1-3; V gene: TRBV30; clone size: NA; D gene: NA; CDR3 DNA: TGTGCCTGGAGTCCTCCCTACGTACGACGGAGGGAAAACACCATATATTTT; CDR3 protein: CAWSPPYVRRRENTIYF
J gene: TRBJ1-2; V gene: TRBV25-1; clone size: NA; D gene: TRBD1; CDR3 DNA: TGTGCCAGCAGACCCGGGACAGGGACGGATGGCTACACCTTC; CDR3 protein: CASRPGTGTDGYTF
J gene: TRBJ2-1; V gene: TRBV5-4; clone size: once; D gene: TRBD1; CDR3 DNA: TGTGCCAGCAGCACAGGACAGGGCCACTACAATGAGCAGTTCTTC; CDR3 protein: CASSTGQGHYNEQFF
J gene: TRBJ2-5; V gene: TRBV5-1; clone size: NA; D gene: NA; CDR3 DNA: TGCGCCAGCAGCTTGGGAAGCCAAGAGACCCAGTACTTC; CDR3 protein: CASSLGSQETQYF
J gene: TRBJ2-7; V gene: TRBV28; clone size: NA; D gene: NA; CDR3 DNA: TGTGCCAGCAGTCCCATCCCAGAGGGAAAGACCTACGAGCAGTACTTC; CDR3 protein: CASSPIPEGKTYEQYF